This T cell receptor (beta chain) was recovered during a study of T-cell reconstitution after alpha-beta-depleted transplantation in children. This clonotype was picked up many times. CDR3 length: 13 amino acids. V lost 6 bases to trimming and J lost 3 bases, with 11 bases between them. Using unique molecular identifiers, the investigators prepared the TCRbeta library. TCRdb recomputed calls from the PCR reads with MiXCR, one row per CDR3 protein. Of some 490,000 distinct CDR3 sequences in the sample, around 13% were seen once. This TCR derives from a human donor who donated a stem cell graft to a child with combined immunodeficiency. J is TRBJ1-1 and V is TRBV12-3 or TRBV12-4; D uncertain. The specimen was PBMCs from the stem cell graft donor, collected from the stem cell graft. CDR3 loop: CASSRPHYTEAFF. The CDR3 DNA reads TGTGCCAGCAGCCGCCCACACTACACTGAAGCTTTCTTT.